This entry lists 10 T cell receptor beta chains sequenced from one sample in a study of early T cells in non-severe SARS-CoV-2 infection. TCRdb processed the 5' RACE reads anew with MiXCR; each CDR3 protein has one entry. There are approximately 50,000 distinct CDR3 sequences in the sample; 8% to 10% occur only once, and around 4.2% lies in the top ten. Sequencing used whole blood. Receptors were obtained from an adult who was a healthcare worker with PCR-confirmed SARS-CoV-2 infection or an uninfected control (not recorded which).

The rearrangement joins TRBV7-2 to TRBJ2-3; TRBD2 aligns across 7 bases. CDR3 length: 16 amino acids. Germline CDR1 reads SGHTA; CDR2 reads FQGNSA. Trimming took 1 base from V and 6 from J; bases not matched to a gene: 10. The CDR3 sequence is CASSLEPSGARDTQYF. The DNA of the CDR3 is TGTGCCAGCAGCTTAGAGCCTAGCGGAGCAAGGGATACGCAGTATTTT.

The chain has TRBV5-1 and TRBJ2-3, with TRBD2 matching over 9 bases. Germline loops: CDR1 SGHRS, CDR2 YFSETQ. The CDR3 spans 17 residues. V lost 5 bases and J lost 1; bases outside the gene matches: 11. The CDR3 nucleotides read TGCGCCAGCAGAGTTGACTCCGGGACTAGCCGCACAGATACGCAGTATTTT. Translation gives CASRVDSGTSRTDTQYF.

The V gene is TRBV5-1, the J gene TRBJ2-3, with D possibly being TRBD1 or TRBD2 (5 bases each). This CDR3 contains 14 residues. Germline V gives CDR1 SGHRS, CDR2 YFSETQ. Trimming cost V 4 bases and J 5 bases, with 14 bases left between them. CDR3: CASSNGAVGDTQYF. CDR3 DNA sequence: TGCGCCAGCAGCAACGGGGCAGTCGGAGATACGCAGTATTTT.

This clonotype came up a few times. V is TRBV5-1 and J is TRBJ2-1, with unresolved D. The CDR3 contains 14 residues. Trimming cost V 2 bases and J 6 bases, with 12 bases left between them. Germline V gene lookup returns CDR1 SGHRS and CDR2 YFSETQ. This CDR3 reads CASSLESAGNEQFF. The CDR3 DNA reads TGCGCCAGCAGCTTAGAGAGCGCCGGCAATGAGCAGTTCTTC.

This clonotype was observed many times. The V call is TRBV20-1, the J call TRBJ1-2; possible D gene TRBD1, 5 bases. The CDR3 loop spans 17 amino acids. V was clipped by 0 bases and J by 1 base, with 18 bases between them. CDR1 and CDR2 (germline): DFQATT, SNEGSKA (reference sequence). Here the CDR3 DNA reads TGCAGTGCTAGAGATTGGCGGACACAGACTGGTAACTATGGCTACACCTTC. As protein: CSARDWRTQTGNYGYTF.

This clonotype was counted a few times. This chain uses TRBV27 with TRBJ1-2; 7 bases match TRBD1. V shed 5 bases and J 3 bases; nucleotides not matched to a gene: 3. The germline V gene encodes CDR1 MNHEY and CDR2 SMNVEV (reference sequence). The CDR3 has 13 residues. The CDR3: CASSRTGDYGYTF. CDR3 bases: TGTGCCAGCAGTCGAACAGGGGACTATGGCTACACCTTC.

This chain connects TRBV5-5 to TRBJ1-5; D is unclear. Trimming stripped 0 bases from V and 2 bases from J, with 12 bases between. The CDR3 sequence is 16 residues long. Germline V lookup: CDR1 SGHKS, CDR2 YYEKEE (reference sequence). DNA of the CDR3: TGTGCCAGCAGCTTGGGACACTGGGGTGGCAATCAGCCCCAGCATTTT. Its protein is CASSLGHWGGNQPQHF.

The rearrangement links TRBV11-2 to TRBJ2-7; TRBD2 matches 10 bases. Trimming at V came to 5 bases and at J to 0 bases, leaving 10 bases not matched to a gene. The CDR3 extends over 17 amino acids. Germline V gene lookup returns CDR1 SGHAT and CDR2 FQNNGV. CDR3 DNA sequence: TGTGCCAGCAGCCTGGGACTAGCGCAAACTTACTCCTACGAGCAGTACTTC. Translation: CASSLGLAQTYSYEQYF.

This clonotype was detected a few times. The chain is built from TRBV12-3 or TRBV12-4 and TRBJ2-7, with D hard to call. Deletions cut 5 bases from V and 2 bases from J, with 10 bases between. The CDR3 length is 13 residues. Here the CDR3 reads CASSKSSPYEQYF. DNA for the CDR3: TGTGCCAGCAGTAAGTCCAGCCCCTACGAGCAGTACTTC.

This clonotype was seen repeatedly, ten times or more. The chain recombines TRBV5-6 with TRBJ2-7; D unclear. Trimming cost V 4 bases and J 7 bases, with 21 bases left between them. Per germline, CDR1 SGHDT and CDR2 YYEEEE. The CDR3 extends over 15 amino acids. In DNA, the CDR3 is TGTGCCAGCAGCAACCCCTTAGCCGTCCTGCGGGAGCAGTACTTC. Protein product: CASSNPLAVLREQYF.